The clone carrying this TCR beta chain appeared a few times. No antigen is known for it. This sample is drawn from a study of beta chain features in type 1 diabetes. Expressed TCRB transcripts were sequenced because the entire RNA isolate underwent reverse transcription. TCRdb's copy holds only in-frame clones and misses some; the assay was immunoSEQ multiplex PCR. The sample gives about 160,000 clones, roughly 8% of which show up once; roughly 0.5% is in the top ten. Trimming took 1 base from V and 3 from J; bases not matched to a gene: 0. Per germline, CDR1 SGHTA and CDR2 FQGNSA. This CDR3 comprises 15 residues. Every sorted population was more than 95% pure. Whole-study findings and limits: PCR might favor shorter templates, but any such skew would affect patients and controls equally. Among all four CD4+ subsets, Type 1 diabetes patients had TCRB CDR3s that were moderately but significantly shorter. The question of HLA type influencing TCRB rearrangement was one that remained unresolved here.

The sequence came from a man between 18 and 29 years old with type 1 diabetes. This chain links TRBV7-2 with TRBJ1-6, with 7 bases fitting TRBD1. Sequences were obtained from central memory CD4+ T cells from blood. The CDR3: CASSLGQGYNSPLHF. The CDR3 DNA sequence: TGTGCCAGCAGCTTAGGACAGGGCTATAATTCACCCCTCCACTTT.